This TCR beta chain was captured by sequencing in a study of shared clonotypes between healthy human individuals. A CD45RA-negative memory subset and a CD45RA+ naive subset were separated from the CD4+ cells. This table comes from immunoSEQ multiplex PCR, and its TCRdb copy is limited to in-frame clones, with some not included. The sample shows about 2 million clones, 85% to 95% of them seen only once. The CDR3 runs 17 residues. V was clipped by 0 bases and J by 0 bases, with 11 bases between them. The V gene's germline CDR1 is ENHRY and CDR2 SYGVKD. The sequence was collected from a man younger than 35 in good health. Sequencing was carried out using naive CD4+ T cells sorted from blood. Subset specified: CD45RA+ positively selected. The rearrangement joins TRBV10-3 to TRBJ1-4, with a tentative D call TRBD1 (6 bases). The CDR3 reads CAISESTGTTTNEKLFF. The CDR3 region has the DNA TGTGCCATCAGTGAGTCTACCGGGACAACAACTAATGAAAAACTGTTTTTT.